This T cell receptor beta chain was found in a study of control samples from healthy donors and cancer patients. Assay used: immunoSEQ multiplex PCR; TCRdb lists only in-frame clones, some missing. The sample records tens of thousands of clones, roughly 89% being singletons. This CDR3 region has 12 residues. Germline loops: CDR1 SGHNT, CDR2 YENEEA. With 0 bases removed from V and 9 bases from J, the gap between germline ends came to 8 bases. The chain uses TRBV11-3 and TRBJ1-1; no clear D. The sample was PBMCs. The clonotype was recovered from a man between 60 and 75 years old with colorectal cancer. The chain's CDR3 is CASSLDRTQAFF. The CDR3 region has the DNA TGTGCCAGCAGCTTAGATCGGACCCAAGCTTTCTTT.